This passage covers 25 T cell receptor beta chains from one sample sequenced in a study of lymphopenia after photon versus proton radiotherapy (dated by TCRdb to about 2019). The library was made by the immunoSEQ multiplex PCR assay. TCRdb took this table from immuneACCESS and kept in-frame rearrangements with V and J called. Such tables lack part of the clones; where checked against another copy, unresolved V genes explain under half of the gap, and the rest is unexplained. Within this sample are approximately 62,000 clones, with around 84% of them counted one time only. The ten largest make up around 2.2% of the sample. The source material was peripheral blood, sampled from a patient treated with proton-based radiotherapy. All receptors come from a man in his 60s with pancreatic cancer.

This chain links TRBV5-1 with TRBJ2-7; weak D call: TRBD1 (5 bases). The CDR3 has 12 residues. Germline V CDR1 and CDR2: SGHRS, YFSETQ. V lost 4 bases and J 3 bases, leaving 8 bases between the germline ends. This CDR3 reads CASSPDIYEQYF. CDR3 DNA sequence: TGCGCCAGCAGCCCGGACATCTACGAGCAGTACTTC.

V gene TRBV4-1 combines with J gene TRBJ2-3, with a possible D match to TRBD2 (6 bases). This CDR3 is 14 amino acids long. The ends were cut back, 3 bases at V and 2 bases at J, with 9 bases in the middle. CDR1 MGHRA and CDR2 YSYEKL come from the germline V gene. The CDR3 DNA reads TGCGCCAGCAGCCATGGGACTTTCACAGATACGCAGTATTTT. This translates into CASSHGTFTDTQYF.

This chain connects TRBV11-2 to TRBJ2-4; either TRBD1 or TRBD2 may fit D (5 bases each). CDR1 is SGHAT, CDR2 FQNNGV, per germline. The V end was cut by 4 bases, the J end by 6 bases, with 13 bases between. This CDR3 has 14 amino acids. This CDR3 reads CASSSLRGPNIQYF. CDR3 nucleotides: TGTGCCAGCAGCTCCCTTCGGGGACCAAACATTCAGTACTTC.

This clone was observed once. The gene calls are TRBV2 and TRBJ1-2, with 8 nucleotides matching TRBD1. Germline V gives CDR1 SNHLY, CDR2 FYNNEI. Germline trimming cut 5 bases from V and 6 bases from J; bases unmatched to any gene: 8. CDR3 length: 14 amino acids. The DNA of the CDR3 is TGTGCCAGCAGTTTAACGCAGGGGGCGGATGGCTACACCTTC. Translating it yields CASSLTQGADGYTF.

To note about this clone: A junction boundary mismatches the germline segment, possibly from a read error. This chain links TRBV7-7 with TRBJ2-1, with 9 positions matching TRBD2. There are 18 residues in the CDR3. CDR1 is SSHAT, CDR2 FNYEAQ, per germline (reference sequence). CDR3: CASSLAPSGASSYNEQFF. In DNA, the CDR3 is TGTGCTAGCAGCTTAGCGCCTAGCGGGGCTTCCTCCTACAATGAGCAGTTCTTC. The entire variable domain, with the rest obtained from reference TRBV7-7 and TRBJ2-1, is as follows: GAGVSQSPRYKVTKRGQDVTLRCDPISSHATLYWYQQALGQGPEFLTYFNYEAQPDKSGLPSDRFSAERPEGSISTLTIQRTEQRDSAMYRCASSLAPSGASSYNEQFFGPGTRLTVL.

This clone was observed a few times. The V gene is TRBV6-5, the J gene TRBJ1-4; a weak D match, TRBD1 (5 bases). The CDR3 has 13 amino acids. V was cut by 6 bases and J by 6 bases, with 11 bases left in between. Germline lookup yields CDR1 MNHEY and CDR2 SVGAGI. CDR3 amino acids: CASSRGPHEKLFF. The DNA of the CDR3 is TGTGCCAGCAGCCGGGGACCCCATGAAAAACTGTTTTTT.

This chain joins TRBV1 and TRBJ2-6; the table's D call TRBD2 went unverified against the DNA. TRBV1 is a pseudogene segment. The CDR3 spans 18 residues. The CDR3: CTSSQVVGVPSGANVLTF. The CDR3 DNA reads TGCACCAGCAGCCAAGTTGTAGGAGTGCCGTCTGGGGCCAACGTCCTGACTTTC.

The chain links TRBV6-5 to TRBJ1-6; D ambiguous. CDR3 length equals 14 residues. V was shortened by 6 bases and J by 7 bases, with 13 bases between the two germline ends. The germline V gene has CDR1 MNHEY and CDR2 SVGAGI. The chain's CDR3 is CASSTTSRNSPLHF. CDR3 coding DNA: TGTGCCAGCAGCACCACCAGTAGGAATTCACCCCTCCACTTT.

The genes are TRBV7-2 and TRBJ1-1; D is unresolved. This CDR3 region has 13 residues. From germline, CDR1 is SGHTA and CDR2 FQGNSA. Trimming cost V 6 bases and J 1 base, with 9 bases left between them. The CDR3 reads CASSRRPNTEAFF. The CDR3 DNA reads TGTGCCAGCAGTCGCCGCCCGAACACTGAAGCTTTCTTT.

V and J are TRBV6-1 and TRBJ2-3; tentatively, D is TRBD2 (5 bases). The germline gives CDR1 MNHNS, CDR2 SASEGT. This CDR3 has 15 residues. Trimming took off 4 bases at V and 1 base at J, with 12 bases between the two ends. The CDR3 spells CASSALSGGTDTQYF. Here the CDR3 DNA reads TGTGCCAGCAGTGCACTCTCCGGGGGCACAGATACGCAGTATTTT.

J is TRBJ2-5 and V is TRBV7-2; D possibly corresponds to TRBD1 (6 bases). Germline values: CDR1 SGHTA, CDR2 FQGNSA. The V and J ends lost 1 base and 2 bases respectively, with 8 bases between them. The CDR3 spans 14 residues. The CDR3 sequence is CASSLGGPQETQYF. CDR3 bases: TGTGCCAGCAGCTTAGGGGGGCCTCAAGAGACCCAGTACTTC.

This rearrangement joins TRBV30 to TRBJ1-4; D is ambiguous. V lost 2 bases and J lost 8, with 12 bases in between. There are 13 residues in the CDR3. The germline gives CDR1 GTSNPN, CDR2 SVGIG (reference sequence). CDR3 sequence (DNA): TGTGCCTGGAGTCTTCGTAAGGGAGAAAAACTGTTTTTT. This sequence encodes CAWSLRKGEKLFF.

This clone has only a few counts. The J gene is TRBJ2-6, the V gene TRBV7-2; D remains unclear. Germline lookup yields CDR1 SGHTA and CDR2 FQGNSA. The CDR3 extends over 18 amino acids. V shed 1 base and J shed 0 bases, with 13 bases lying between them. The CDR3 sequence is CASSLVPIGISGANVLTF. In DNA, the CDR3 is TGTGCCAGCAGCTTAGTCCCCATAGGGATCTCTGGGGCCAACGTCCTGACTTTC.

J is TRBJ2-3 and V is TRBV5-1; D unclear. The ends were cut back, 0 bases at V and 0 bases at J, with 5 bases in the middle. The CDR3 length is 14 residues. Germline lookup yields CDR1 SGHRS and CDR2 YFSETQ. In DNA form, the CDR3 reads TGCGCCAGCAGCTTGGAGGGAAGCACAGATACGCAGTATTTT. It is translated as CASSLEGSTDTQYF.

V is TRBV5-5 and J is TRBJ2-1, with a weak D call TRBD2 (5 bases). The germline V gene has CDR1 SGHKS and CDR2 YYEKEE (reference sequence). CDR3 size: 13 residues. V shed 2 bases and J shed 8 bases, with 11 bases lying between them. For the CDR3, the DNA is TGTGCCAGCAGCTTCCAAGGGCGGGATGAGCAGTTCTTC. Protein sequence: CASSFQGRDEQFF.

The V and J genes are TRBV2 and TRBJ2-7, with 8 bases lining up with TRBD1. In germline, CDR1 is SNHLY, CDR2 FYNNEI. V was clipped by 4 bases and J by 1 base; unmatched bases: 6. The CDR3 is 15 amino acids. CDR3 residues: CASSAGQGLSYEQYF. The CDR3 nucleotides are TGTGCCAGCAGTGCTGGACAGGGACTTTCCTACGAGCAGTACTTC.

The genes are TRBV7-2 and TRBJ1-1; 8 bases align to TRBD1. CDR1 is SGHTA and CDR2 is FQGNSA in the germline V gene. There are 14 residues in the CDR3. After removal of 6 bases from V and 4 bases from J, the junction contained 7 bases not matched to a gene. The CDR3 spells CASRSQGASTEAFF. The CDR3 nucleotides read TGTGCCAGCAGATCGCAGGGGGCGAGCACTGAAGCTTTCTTT.

The rearrangement joins TRBV7-9 to TRBJ2-1; 8 nucleotides agree with TRBD1. This CDR3 is built from 15 residues. V shed 5 bases, J shed 5 bases, and the junction held 8 bases outside the gene matches. Germline-derived CDR1 and CDR2 are SEHNR and FQNEAQ (reference sequence). The CDR3, as DNA: TGTGCCAGCAGCCCCGGGACAGGACTGGACAATGAGCAGTTCTTC. This encodes CASSPGTGLDNEQFF.

This clone was picked up one time. The chain uses TRBV5-8 and TRBJ1-1; TRBD1 matches 7 bases. CDR1 is SGHTS and CDR2 is YDEGEE in the germline V gene. J lost 2 bases, V lost 1 base, and 5 bases had no gene match. The CDR3 is made up of 15 amino acids. The CDR3 reads CASSLWGTANTEAFF. The CDR3 region has the DNA TGTGCCAGCAGCTTGTGGGGGACAGCTAACACTGAAGCTTTCTTT.

The V and J genes are TRBV5-4 and TRBJ1-2; D possibly corresponds to TRBD1 (6 bases). The CDR3 has 16 residues. Deletions cut 2 bases from V and 1 base from J, with 15 bases between. Per the germline V gene, CDR1 is SGHNT and CDR2 is YYREEE (reference sequence). The CDR3 sequence: CASSLGQLGINYGYTF. In nucleotides, the CDR3 is TGTGCCAGCAGCTTAGGACAGCTCGGAATTAACTATGGCTACACCTTC.

The J gene is TRBJ2-5, the V gene TRBV27, with D unresolved. The V and J ends lost 2 bases and 3 bases respectively, with 7 bases between them. Germline values: CDR1 MNHEY, CDR2 SMNVEV (reference sequence). The CDR3 contains 13 residues. This CDR3 is CASSLPGKETQYF. The CDR3 coding sequence is TGTGCCAGCAGTTTACCAGGCAAAGAGACCCAGTACTTC.

The genes are TRBV30 and TRBJ2-7; the D gene could be TRBD1 or TRBD2 (6 bases each). The germline V and J ends were trimmed by 0 bases and 2 bases, with 11 bases remaining between them. CDR1 and CDR2 (germline): GTSNPN, SVGIG (reference sequence). The CDR3 has 14 residues. Here the CDR3 reads CAWSVQRGAYEQYF. CDR3 coding DNA: TGTGCCTGGAGTGTACAGAGGGGGGCCTACGAGCAGTACTTC.

The J gene is TRBJ1-1, the V gene TRBV4-2; the D gene is possibly TRBD1 (6 bases). CDR1 is LGHNA, CDR2 YNFKEQ, per germline. The CDR3 sequence is 17 residues long. V lost 5 bases and J lost 0, with 19 bases in between. The CDR3 coding sequence is TGTGCCAGCAGCTTCGGGACATGGGATGGTCTGAACACTGAAGCTTTCTTT. Amino acids: CASSFGTWDGLNTEAFF.

The chain links TRBV5-1 to TRBJ1-4; 9 bases are a match to TRBD1. Trimming took 4 bases from V and 6 from J; bases not matched to a gene: 7. CDR1 and CDR2 from the germline V gene are SGHRS and YFSETQ. The CDR3 spans 15 residues. CDR3 sequence reads: CASSDTGTGYEKLFF. Written as DNA, the CDR3 is TGCGCCAGCAGCGATACCGGGACAGGGTATGAAAAACTGTTTTTT.

The CDR3 region is CASSLGNEQYF. CDR3 DNA: TGTGCCAGCAGCTTAGGGAATGAGCAGTACTTC. The chain joins TRBV5-4 to TRBJ2-7, with D unresolved. The CDR3 is made up of 11 amino acids. Trimming removed 2 bases at V and 7 bases at J, with 7 bases between. The germline V gene has CDR1 SGHNT and CDR2 YYREEE (reference sequence).